The clone carrying this T cell receptor (beta chain) was found a few times. Its antigen is unknown. The germline gene is not matched at one end of the junction; a read error may be the cause. PCR used 60 Vbeta primers and 13 Jbeta primers. Assay: immunoSEQ multiplex PCR; the TCRdb copy retains only in-frame clones and omits some. This sample has 150,000 to 200,000 clones, with approximately 82% found just once. The data were obtained in a study of cytomegalovirus exposure and HLA in healthy donors. The CDR3 contains 16 residues. From germline, CDR1 is GTSNPN and CDR2 SVGIG (reference sequence). Study observations and caveats: Altogether, 150 to 200 TCR beta chains were recorded as cytomegalovirus-associated. Analysis was carried out at a later point, and it linked a missense DCLRE1C variant to TCR beta V- and J-gene trimming. The productive fraction for most TCR beta V segments was about 87% or about 30% in an earlier analysis.

The TCR was taken from a woman aged 40 to 50 in good health and CMV-seropositive. The sample comprised PBMCs. This chain joins TRBV30 and TRBJ1-1; no firm D call. CDR3 loop: CTAGAPPIVLNTEAFF. DNA for the CDR3: TGCACGGCGGGAGCCCCTCCGATAGTTCTGAACACTGAAGCTTTCTTT.